The present T cell receptor beta chain was sequenced within a study of blood T cell repertoires in COVID-19. Across the study: The origin of the acute and convalescent COVID-19 samples was the United States, Italy and Spain. PBMCs, B-cell-depleted T cells, or T cells provided the cDNA or gDNA that made up the material.

The V gene's germline CDR1 is KGHSH and CDR2 LQKENI. V lost 2 bases to trimming and J lost 4 bases; unmatched junction nucleotides: 13. CDR3 size: 17 residues. Followed over time, Seattle patients had been enrolled while infection was active. Source study methods: The assay estimated nucleated cells by amplifying reference gene primers. This table comes from immunoSEQ multiplex PCR, and its TCRdb copy is limited to in-frame clones, with some not included. The V and J calls and clone size were taken over from that table, and D and trimming were inferred from the DNA. The top ten hold about 6.8% of the sample, which has roughly 290,000 clones, 80% to 95% seen once.

Sequenced: peripheral blood. The sequence was collected from a woman in her thirties with COVID-19, enrolled during active disease. V and J are TRBV18 and TRBJ1-2, with TRBD1 identical over 7 bases. Written as DNA, the CDR3 is TGTGCCAGCTCACCATTTAGGCGACAGGGAGAGGCCTATGGCTACACCTTC. Its protein is CASSPFRRQGEAYGYTF.